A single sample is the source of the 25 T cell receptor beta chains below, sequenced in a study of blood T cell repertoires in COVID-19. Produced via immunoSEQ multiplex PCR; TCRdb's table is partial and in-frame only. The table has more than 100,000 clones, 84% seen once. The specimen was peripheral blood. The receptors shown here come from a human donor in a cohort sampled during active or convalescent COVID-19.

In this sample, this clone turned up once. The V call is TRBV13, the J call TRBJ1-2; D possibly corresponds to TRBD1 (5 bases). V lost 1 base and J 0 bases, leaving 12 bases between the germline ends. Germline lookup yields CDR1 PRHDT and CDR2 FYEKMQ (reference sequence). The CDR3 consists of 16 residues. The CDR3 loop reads CASSLVRTRTNYGYTF. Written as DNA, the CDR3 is TGTGCCAGCAGCTTAGTGCGGACACGGACTAACTATGGCTACACCTTC.

The CDR3 is CASSPLTGFGEKLFF. The DNA of the CDR3 is TGCGCCAGCAGTCCCCTGACGGGTTTCGGGGAAAAACTGTTTTTT. The rearrangement joins TRBV5-1 to TRBJ1-4; D unclear. V was clipped by 5 bases and J by 8 bases, with 19 bases between them. The V gene's germline CDR1 is SGHRS and CDR2 YFSETQ. The CDR3 runs 15 residues.

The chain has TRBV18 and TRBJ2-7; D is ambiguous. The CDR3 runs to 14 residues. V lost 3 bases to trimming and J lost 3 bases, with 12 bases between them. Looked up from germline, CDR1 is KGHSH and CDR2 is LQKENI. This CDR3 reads CASSPLETGYEQYF. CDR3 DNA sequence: TGTGCCAGCTCACCGTTGGAGACGGGCTACGAGCAGTACTTC.

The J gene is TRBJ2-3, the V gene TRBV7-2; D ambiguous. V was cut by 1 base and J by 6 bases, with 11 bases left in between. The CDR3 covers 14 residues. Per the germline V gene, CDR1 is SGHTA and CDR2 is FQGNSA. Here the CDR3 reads CASSLDSSRDTQYF. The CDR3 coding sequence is TGTGCCAGCAGCTTAGATTCAAGCAGGGATACGCAGTATTTT.

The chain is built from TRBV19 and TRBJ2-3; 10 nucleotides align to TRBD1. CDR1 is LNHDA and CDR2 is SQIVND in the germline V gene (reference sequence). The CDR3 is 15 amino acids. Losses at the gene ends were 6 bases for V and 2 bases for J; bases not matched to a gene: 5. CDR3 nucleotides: TGTGCCAGTAGGGGGACAGGGGACCCCACAGATACGCAGTATTTT. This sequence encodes CASRGTGDPTDTQYF.

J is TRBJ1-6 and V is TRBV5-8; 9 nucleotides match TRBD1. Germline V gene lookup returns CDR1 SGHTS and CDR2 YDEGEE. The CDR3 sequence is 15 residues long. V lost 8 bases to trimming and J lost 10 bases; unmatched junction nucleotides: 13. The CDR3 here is CARAPGTGILSPLHF. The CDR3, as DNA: TGTGCCAGAGCCCCCGGGACAGGGATTTTGTCACCCCTCCACTTT.

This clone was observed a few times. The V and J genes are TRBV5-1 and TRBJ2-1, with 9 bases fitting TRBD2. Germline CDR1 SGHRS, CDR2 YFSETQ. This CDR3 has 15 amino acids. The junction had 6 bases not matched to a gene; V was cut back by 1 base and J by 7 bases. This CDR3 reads CASSLYGSGGNEQFF. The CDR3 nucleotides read TGCGCCAGCAGCTTGTATGGTAGCGGGGGAAATGAGCAGTTCTTC.

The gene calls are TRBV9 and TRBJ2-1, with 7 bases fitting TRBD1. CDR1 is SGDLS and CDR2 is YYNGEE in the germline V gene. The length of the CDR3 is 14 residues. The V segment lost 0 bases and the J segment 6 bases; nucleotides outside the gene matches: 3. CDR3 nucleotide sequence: TGTGCCAGCAGCGTAGTAACAGGGGCCAATGAGCAGTTCTTC. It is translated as CASSVVTGANEQFF.

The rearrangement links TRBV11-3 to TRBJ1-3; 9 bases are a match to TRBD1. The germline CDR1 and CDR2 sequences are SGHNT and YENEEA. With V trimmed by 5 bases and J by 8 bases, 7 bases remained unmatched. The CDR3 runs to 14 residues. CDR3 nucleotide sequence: TGTGCCAGCAGCCAAAGGACAGGGGAGGACACCATATATTTT. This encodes CASSQRTGEDTIYF.

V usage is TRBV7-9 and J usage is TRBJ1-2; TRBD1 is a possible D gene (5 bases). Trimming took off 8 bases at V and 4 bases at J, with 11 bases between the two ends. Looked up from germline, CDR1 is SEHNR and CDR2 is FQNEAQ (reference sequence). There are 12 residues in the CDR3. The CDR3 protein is CASQGAVYGYTF. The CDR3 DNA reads TGTGCCAGCCAGGGCGCCGTCTATGGCTACACCTTC.

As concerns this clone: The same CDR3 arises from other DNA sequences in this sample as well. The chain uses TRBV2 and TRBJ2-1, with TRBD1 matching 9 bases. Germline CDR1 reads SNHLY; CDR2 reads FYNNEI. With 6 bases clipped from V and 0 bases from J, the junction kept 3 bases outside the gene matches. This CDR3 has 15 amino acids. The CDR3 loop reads CASSLGQGSYNEQFF. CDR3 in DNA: TGTGCCAGCAGCCTGGGACAGGGCTCCTACAATGAGCAGTTCTTC.

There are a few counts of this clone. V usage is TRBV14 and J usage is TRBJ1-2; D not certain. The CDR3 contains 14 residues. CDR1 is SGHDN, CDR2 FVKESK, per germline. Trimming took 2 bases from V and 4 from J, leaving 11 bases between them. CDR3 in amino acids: CASSQIRSLYGYTF. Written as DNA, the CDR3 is TGTGCCAGCAGCCAAATCCGGTCACTCTATGGCTACACCTTC.

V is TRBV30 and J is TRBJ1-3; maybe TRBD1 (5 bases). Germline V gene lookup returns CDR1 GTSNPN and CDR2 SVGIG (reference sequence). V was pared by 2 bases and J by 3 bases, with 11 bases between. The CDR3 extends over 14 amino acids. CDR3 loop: CAWSITGYGNTIYF. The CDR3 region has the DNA TGTGCCTGGAGTATCACAGGATATGGAAACACCATATATTTT.

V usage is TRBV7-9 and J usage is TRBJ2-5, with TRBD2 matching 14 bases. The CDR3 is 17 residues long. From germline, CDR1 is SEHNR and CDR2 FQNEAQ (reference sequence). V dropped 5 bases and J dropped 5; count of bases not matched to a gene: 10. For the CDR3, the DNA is TGTGCCAGCAGCCGAGGACTAGCGGGGGGCGGGGGCGAGACCCAGTACTTC. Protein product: CASSRGLAGGGGETQYF.

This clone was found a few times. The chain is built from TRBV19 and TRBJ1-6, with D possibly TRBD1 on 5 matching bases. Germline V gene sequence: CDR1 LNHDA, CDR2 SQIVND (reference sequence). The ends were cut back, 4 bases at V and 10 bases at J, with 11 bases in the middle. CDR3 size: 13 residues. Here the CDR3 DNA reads TGTGCCAGTAGTAGCCTACAGGACTCACCCCTCCACTTT. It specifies CASSSLQDSPLHF.

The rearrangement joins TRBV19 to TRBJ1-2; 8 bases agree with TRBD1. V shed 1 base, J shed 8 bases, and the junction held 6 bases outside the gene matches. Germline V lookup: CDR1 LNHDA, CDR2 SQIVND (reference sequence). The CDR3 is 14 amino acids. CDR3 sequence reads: CASSIGAGTGGYTF. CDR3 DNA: TGTGCCAGTAGTATAGGCGCCGGGACAGGCGGCTACACCTTC.

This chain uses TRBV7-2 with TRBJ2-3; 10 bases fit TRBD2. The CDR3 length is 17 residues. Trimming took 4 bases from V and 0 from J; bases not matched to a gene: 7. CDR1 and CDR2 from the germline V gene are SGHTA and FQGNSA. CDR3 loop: CASSSRTSGSSTDTQYF. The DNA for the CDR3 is TGTGCCAGCAGCTCTCGGACTAGCGGTTCTAGCACAGATACGCAGTATTTT.

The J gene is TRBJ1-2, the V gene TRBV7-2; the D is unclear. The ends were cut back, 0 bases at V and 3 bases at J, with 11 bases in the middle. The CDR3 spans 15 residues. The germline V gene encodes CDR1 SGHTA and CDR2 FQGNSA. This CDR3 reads CASSLAAGNYYGYTF. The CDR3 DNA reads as TGTGCCAGCAGCTTAGCGGCGGGAAATTACTATGGCTACACCTTC.

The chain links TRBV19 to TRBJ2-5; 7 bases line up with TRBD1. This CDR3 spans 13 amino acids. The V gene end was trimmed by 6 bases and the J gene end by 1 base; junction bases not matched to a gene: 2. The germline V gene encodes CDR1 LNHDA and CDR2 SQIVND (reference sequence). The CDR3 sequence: CASRGQFQETQYF. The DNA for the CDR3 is TGTGCCAGTAGGGGACAGTTCCAAGAGACCCAGTACTTC.

The CDR3, as DNA: TGCGCCAGCAGCCCGACCGGGACAGTCTCGGGGGCCAACGTCCTGACTTTC. The encoded protein is CASSPTGTVSGANVLTF. The rearrangement links TRBV5-1 to TRBJ2-6; the match to TRBD1 covers 7 bases. Per the germline V gene, CDR1 is SGHRS and CDR2 is YFSETQ. V gave up 4 bases and J gave up 4 bases; unmatched junction bases: 11. CDR3 length equals 17 residues.

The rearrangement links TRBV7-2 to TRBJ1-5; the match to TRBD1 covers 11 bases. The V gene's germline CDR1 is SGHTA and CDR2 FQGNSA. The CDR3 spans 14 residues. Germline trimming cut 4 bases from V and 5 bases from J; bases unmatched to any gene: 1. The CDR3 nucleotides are TGTGCCAGCAGCTGGACAGGGGGCGATCAGCCCCAGCATTTT. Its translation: CASSWTGGDQPQHF.

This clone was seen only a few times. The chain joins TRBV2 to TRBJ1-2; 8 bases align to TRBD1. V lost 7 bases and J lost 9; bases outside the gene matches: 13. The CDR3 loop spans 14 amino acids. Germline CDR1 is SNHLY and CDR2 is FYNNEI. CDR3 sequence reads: CASKPGQEGKSYTF. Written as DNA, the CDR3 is TGTGCCAGCAAACCGGGACAGGAGGGGAAGAGCTACACCTTC.

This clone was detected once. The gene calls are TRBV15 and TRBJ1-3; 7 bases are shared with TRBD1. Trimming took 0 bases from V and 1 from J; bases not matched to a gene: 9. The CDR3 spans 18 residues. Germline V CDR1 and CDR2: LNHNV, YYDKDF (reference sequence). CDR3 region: CATSRDRQGLGSGNTIYF. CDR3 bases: TGTGCCACCAGCAGAGATAGACAGGGCCTTGGGTCTGGAAACACCATATATTTT.

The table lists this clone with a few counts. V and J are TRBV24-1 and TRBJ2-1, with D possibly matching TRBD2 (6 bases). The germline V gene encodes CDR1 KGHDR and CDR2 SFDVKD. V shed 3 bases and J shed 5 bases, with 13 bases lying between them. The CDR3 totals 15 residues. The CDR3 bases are TGTGCCACCAGTGATCAACCCGCGGGGAACAATGAGCAGTTCTTC. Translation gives CATSDQPAGNNEQFF.

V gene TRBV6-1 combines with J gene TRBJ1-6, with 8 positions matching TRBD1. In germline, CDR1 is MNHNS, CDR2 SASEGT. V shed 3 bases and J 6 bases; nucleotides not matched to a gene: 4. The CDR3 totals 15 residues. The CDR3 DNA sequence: TGTGCCAGCAGTGAGAGGCAGGGGGCTAATTCACCCCTCCACTTT. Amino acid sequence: CASSERQGANSPLHF.